The clone carrying this T cell receptor beta chain was detected only a few times. These data come from a study of cytomegalovirus exposure and HLA in healthy donors. The CDR3 is 16 amino acids. Germline CDR1 reads SGHAT; CDR2 reads FQNNGV. Trimming pared 3 bases from V and 2 bases from J, leaving 16 bases between. In the PCR, 60 Vbeta and 13 Jbeta primers were used. TCRdb's table, derived via immunoSEQ multiplex PCR, lists solely in-frame clones and lacks some. The repertoire holds approximately 200,000 clones, with 79% as singletons. This clonotype was sampled from a girl aged 5-17 years in good health and CMV-seropositive. Sequencing input: PBMCs. The chain combines TRBV11-2 with TRBJ2-5, with D possibly being TRBD1 (6 bases). The CDR3 loop is CASSFTGQRIQETQYF. In DNA form, the CDR3 reads TGTGCCAGCAGCTTCACAGGGCAGAGAATACAAGAGACCCAGTACTTC.